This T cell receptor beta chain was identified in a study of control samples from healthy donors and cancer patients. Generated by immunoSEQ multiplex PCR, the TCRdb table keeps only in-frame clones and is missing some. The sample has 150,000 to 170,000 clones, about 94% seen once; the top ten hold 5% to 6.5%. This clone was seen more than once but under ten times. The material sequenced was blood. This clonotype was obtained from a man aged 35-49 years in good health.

CDR3 residues: CASSGGRSTDTQYF. CDR3 bases: TGTGCCAGCAGTGGGGGGCGAAGCACAGATACGCAGTATTTT. The chain couples TRBV6-4 to TRBJ2-3, with a tentative D call TRBD1 (6 bases). CDR1 MRHNA and CDR2 SNTAGT come from the germline V gene. The CDR3 runs 14 residues. The germline V and J ends were trimmed by 4 bases and 0 bases, with 8 bases remaining between them.